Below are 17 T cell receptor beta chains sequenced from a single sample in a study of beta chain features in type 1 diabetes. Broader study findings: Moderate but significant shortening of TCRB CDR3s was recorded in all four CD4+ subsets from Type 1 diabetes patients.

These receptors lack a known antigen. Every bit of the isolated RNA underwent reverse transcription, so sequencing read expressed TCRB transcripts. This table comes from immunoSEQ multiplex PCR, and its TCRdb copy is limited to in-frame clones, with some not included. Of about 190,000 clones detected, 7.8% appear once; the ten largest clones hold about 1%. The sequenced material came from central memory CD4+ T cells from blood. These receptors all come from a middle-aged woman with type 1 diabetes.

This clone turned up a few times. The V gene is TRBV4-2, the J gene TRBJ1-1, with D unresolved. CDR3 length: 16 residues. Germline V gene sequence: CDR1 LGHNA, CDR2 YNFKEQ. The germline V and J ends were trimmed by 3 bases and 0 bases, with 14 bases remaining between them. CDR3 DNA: TGTGCCAGCAGCCAGGAGGTTATTTTGATGAACACTGAAGCTTTCTTT. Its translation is CASSQEVILMNTEAFF.

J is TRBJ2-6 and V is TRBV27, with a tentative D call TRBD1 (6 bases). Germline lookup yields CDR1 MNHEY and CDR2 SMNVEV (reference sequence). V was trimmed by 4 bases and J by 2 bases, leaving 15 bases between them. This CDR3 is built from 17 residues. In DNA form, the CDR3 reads TGTGCCAGCAGTTCAGGACAGATACTAGCTGGGGCCAACGTCCTGACTTTC. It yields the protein CASSSGQILAGANVLTF.

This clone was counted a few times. Here the CDR3 reads CASSYQGFDGELFF. CDR3 nucleotides: TGTGCCAGCAGCTATCAGGGGTTTGACGGGGAGCTGTTTTTT. The J gene is TRBJ2-2, the V gene TRBV7-2, with TRBD1 as a possible D gene (6 bases). From germline, CDR1 is SGHTA and CDR2 FQGNSA. The CDR3 runs 14 residues. Trimming took 4 bases from V and 7 from J, leaving 13 bases between them.

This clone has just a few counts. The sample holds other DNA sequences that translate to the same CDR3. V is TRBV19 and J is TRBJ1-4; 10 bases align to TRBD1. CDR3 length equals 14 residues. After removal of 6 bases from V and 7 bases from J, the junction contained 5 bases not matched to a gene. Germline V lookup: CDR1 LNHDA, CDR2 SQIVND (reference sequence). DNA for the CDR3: TGTGCCAGTAGGCGACAGGGGGCGAGTGAAAAACTGTTTTTT. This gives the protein CASRRQGASEKLFF.

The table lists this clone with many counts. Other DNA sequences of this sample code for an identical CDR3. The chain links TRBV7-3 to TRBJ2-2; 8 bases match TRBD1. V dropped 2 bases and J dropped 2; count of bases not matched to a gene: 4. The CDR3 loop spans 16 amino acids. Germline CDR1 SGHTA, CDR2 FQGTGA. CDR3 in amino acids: CASSLGGQGNTGELFF. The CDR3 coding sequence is TGTGCCAGCAGCTTAGGAGGACAGGGTAACACCGGGGAGCTGTTTTTT.

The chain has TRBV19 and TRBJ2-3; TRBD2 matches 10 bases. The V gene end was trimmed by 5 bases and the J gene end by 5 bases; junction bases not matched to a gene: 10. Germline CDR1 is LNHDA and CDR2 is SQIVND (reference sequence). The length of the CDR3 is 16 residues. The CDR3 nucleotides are TGTGCCAGTAGTTCTCTGGGGACTAGCGATGTAGATACGCAGTATTTT. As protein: CASSSLGTSDVDTQYF.

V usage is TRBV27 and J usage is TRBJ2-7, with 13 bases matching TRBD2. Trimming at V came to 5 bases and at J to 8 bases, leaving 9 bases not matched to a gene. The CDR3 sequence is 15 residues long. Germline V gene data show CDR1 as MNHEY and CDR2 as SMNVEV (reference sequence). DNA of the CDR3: TGTGCCAGCAGTGAGCCGGGACTAGCGGGATCACAGCAGTACTTC. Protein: CASSEPGLAGSQQYF.

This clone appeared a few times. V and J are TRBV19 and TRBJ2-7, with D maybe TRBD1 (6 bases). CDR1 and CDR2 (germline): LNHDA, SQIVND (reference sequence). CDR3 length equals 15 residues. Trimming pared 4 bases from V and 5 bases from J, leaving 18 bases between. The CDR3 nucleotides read TGTGCCAGTAGTACACGCAATGGGGGCGCGGACGAGCAGTACTTC. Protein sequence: CASSTRNGGADEQYF. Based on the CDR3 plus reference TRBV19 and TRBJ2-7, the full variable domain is DGGITQSPKYLFRKEGQNVTLSCEQNLNHDAMYWYRQDPGQGLRLIYYSQIVNDFQKGDIAEGYSVSREKKESFPLTVTSAQKNPTAFYLCASSTRNGGADEQYFGPGTRLTVT.

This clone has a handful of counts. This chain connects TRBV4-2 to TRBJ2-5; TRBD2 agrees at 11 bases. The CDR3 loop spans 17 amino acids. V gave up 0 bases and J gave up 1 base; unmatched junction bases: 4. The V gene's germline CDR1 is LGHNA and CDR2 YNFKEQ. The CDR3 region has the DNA TGTGCCAGCAGCCAAGATCTGCTAGCGGGGGGCCAAGAGACCCAGTACTTC. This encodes CASSQDLLAGGQETQYF.

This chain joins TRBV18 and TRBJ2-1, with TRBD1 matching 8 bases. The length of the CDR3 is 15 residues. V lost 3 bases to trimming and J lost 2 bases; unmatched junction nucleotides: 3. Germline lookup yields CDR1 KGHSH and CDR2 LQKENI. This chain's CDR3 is CASSPADRAYNEQFF. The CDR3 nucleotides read TGTGCCAGCTCACCGGCGGACAGGGCCTACAATGAGCAGTTCTTC.

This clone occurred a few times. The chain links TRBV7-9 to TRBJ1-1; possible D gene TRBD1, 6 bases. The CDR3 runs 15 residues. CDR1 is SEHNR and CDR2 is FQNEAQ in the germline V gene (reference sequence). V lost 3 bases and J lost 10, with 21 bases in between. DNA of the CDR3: TGTGCCAGCAGCTTCGGGTGGGACGGACAGCACGGAGCTTTCTTT. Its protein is CASSFGWDGQHGAFF.

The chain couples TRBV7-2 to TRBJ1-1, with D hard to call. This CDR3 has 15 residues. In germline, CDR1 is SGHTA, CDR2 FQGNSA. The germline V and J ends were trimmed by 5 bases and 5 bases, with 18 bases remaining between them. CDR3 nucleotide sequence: TGTGCCAGCAGCCATGGACGGGAGATATGGACTGAAGCTTTCTTT. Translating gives CASSHGREIWTEAFF.

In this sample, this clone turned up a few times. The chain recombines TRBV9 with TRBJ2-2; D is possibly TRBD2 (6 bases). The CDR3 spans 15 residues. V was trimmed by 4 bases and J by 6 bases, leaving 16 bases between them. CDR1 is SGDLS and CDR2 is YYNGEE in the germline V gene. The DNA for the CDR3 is TGTGCCAGCAGCTCCACGAGGAGGGGCGCCGGGGAGCTGTTTTTT. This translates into CASSSTRRGAGELFF.

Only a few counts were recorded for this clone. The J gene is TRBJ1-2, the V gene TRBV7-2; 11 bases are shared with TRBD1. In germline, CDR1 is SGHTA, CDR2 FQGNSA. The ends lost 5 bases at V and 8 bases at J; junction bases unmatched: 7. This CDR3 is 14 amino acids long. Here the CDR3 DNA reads TGTGCCAGCAGCCAAGGACAGGGGGCGCGGGGCTACACCTTC. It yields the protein CASSQGQGARGYTF.

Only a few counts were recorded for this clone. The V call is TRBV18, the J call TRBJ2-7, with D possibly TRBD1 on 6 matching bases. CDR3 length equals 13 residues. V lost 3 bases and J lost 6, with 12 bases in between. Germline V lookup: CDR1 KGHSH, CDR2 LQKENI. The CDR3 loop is CASSPNRDREQYF. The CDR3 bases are TGTGCCAGCTCACCGAACAGGGATCGCGAGCAGTACTTC.

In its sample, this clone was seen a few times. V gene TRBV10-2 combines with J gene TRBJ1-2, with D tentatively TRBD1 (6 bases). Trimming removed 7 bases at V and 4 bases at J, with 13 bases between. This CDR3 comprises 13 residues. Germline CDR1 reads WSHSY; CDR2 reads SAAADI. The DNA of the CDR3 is TGCGCCAGCACTACAGGGTCCGGCTATGGCTACACCTTC. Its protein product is CASTTGSGYGYTF.

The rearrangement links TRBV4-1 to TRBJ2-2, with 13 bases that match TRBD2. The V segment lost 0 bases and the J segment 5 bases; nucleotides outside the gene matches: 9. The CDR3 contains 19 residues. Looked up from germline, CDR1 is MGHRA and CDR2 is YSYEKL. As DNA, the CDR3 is TGCGCCAGCAGCCAAGAAAGGACTAGCGGGAGAACAAGTACCGGGGAGCTGTTTTTT. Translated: CASSQERTSGRTSTGELFF.